The rows below give T cell receptor beta chains drawn from one sample of a study of human T cells and chemical hapten exposure. Each CDR3 protein gets one entry after TCRdb re-called the 5' RACE reads with MiXCR. The table shows 95,000 to 120,000 distinct CDR3 sequences, with around 20% occurring only once. The receptors shown here come from a human donor in good health. The CDR3 runs from the conserved cysteine through the conserved F or W. A D gene is named only where the DNA matches it firmly. The size of a clone is reported for some rows only, either as once, few or many, or as a class for expanded clones.

clone_size: -; v_call: TRBV30; j_call: TRBJ2-5; d_call: TRBD1; cdr3_nt: TGTGCCTGGAGTTTGGGACAGGGACAAGAGACCCAGTACTTC; cdr3_aa: CAWSLGQGQETQYF
clone_size: few; v_call: TRBV28; j_call: TRBJ2-3; d_call: -; cdr3_nt: TGTGCCAGCAGTTATTTAAGGCCGGACAGAGGTAAAGATACGCAGTATTTT; cdr3_aa: CASSYLRPDRGKDTQYF
clone_size: many; v_call: TRBV27; j_call: TRBJ1-5; d_call: TRBD1; cdr3_nt: TGTGCCAGCAGTTTAGGGACAGGACTCAATCAGCCCCAGCATTTT; cdr3_aa: CASSLGTGLNQPQHF
clone_size: -; v_call: TRBV6-1; j_call: TRBJ1-5; d_call: -; cdr3_nt: TGTGCCAGCAGTGTACAGATTTTTCAGCCCCAGCATTTT; cdr3_aa: CASSVQIFQPQHF
clone_size: few; v_call: TRBV7-9; j_call: TRBJ2-4; d_call: TRBD1; cdr3_nt: TGTGCCAGCAGCCACCCCTCCGGGACAGGGGGTGACCGCATTCAGTACTTC; cdr3_aa: CASSHPSGTGGDRIQYF
clone_size: -; v_call: TRBV28; j_call: TRBJ2-5; d_call: -; cdr3_nt: TGTGCCAGCAGCCTATTTCGCGGTGGCCAGAGCCAGTACTTC; cdr3_aa: CASSLFRGGQSQYF
clone_size: few; v_call: TRBV10-3; j_call: TRBJ1-2; d_call: -; cdr3_nt: TGTGCCATCAGTGGGGAACCTGACTATGGCTACACCTTC; cdr3_aa: CAISGEPDYGYTF
clone_size: few; v_call: TRBV6-5; j_call: TRBJ2-5; d_call: -; cdr3_nt: TGTGCCAGCAGTTACAGGGGATCGGAGACCCAGTACTTC; cdr3_aa: CASSYRGSETQYF
clone_size: few; v_call: TRBV9; j_call: TRBJ2-1; d_call: -; cdr3_nt: TGTGCCAGCAGCCCGAGCGGTACCGGCGATGAGCAGTTCTTC; cdr3_aa: CASSPSGTGDEQFF
clone_size: -; v_call: TRBV18; j_call: TRBJ1-1; d_call: -; cdr3_nt: TGTGCCAGCTCACCGGCACCAATCCGAGGCGCTGAAGCTTTCTTT; cdr3_aa: CASSPAPIRGAEAFF
clone_size: -; v_call: TRBV7-9; j_call: TRBJ1-2; d_call: -; cdr3_nt: TGTGCCAGCAGTTATACAGGGAATAACTATGGCTACACCTTC; cdr3_aa: CASSYTGNNYGYTF
clone_size: many; v_call: TRBV20-1; j_call: TRBJ2-1; d_call: TRBD2; cdr3_nt: TGCAGTGCTAGCGGGAGGGCCCTAGGCAATGAGCAGTTCTTC; cdr3_aa: CSASGRALGNEQFF
clone_size: once; v_call: TRBV24-1; j_call: TRBJ2-3; d_call: -; cdr3_nt: TGTGCCACCAGTAGGCAGGGGCTCACAGATACGCAGTATTTT; cdr3_aa: CATSRQGLTDTQYF
clone_size: -; v_call: TRBV27; j_call: TRBJ2-7; d_call: -; cdr3_nt: TGTGCCAGCAGTTCCCGGACTAAGTTAGTCTACGAGCAGTACTTC; cdr3_aa: CASSSRTKLVYEQYF
clone_size: -; v_call: TRBV28; j_call: TRBJ2-3; d_call: -; cdr3_nt: TGTGCCAGCAGTTTTCCCCGGTTTGACACAGATACGCAGTATTTT; cdr3_aa: CASSFPRFDTDTQYF
clone_size: many; v_call: TRBV5-1; j_call: TRBJ2-7; d_call: -; cdr3_nt: TGCGCCAGCAGCTATTATCCAGGGCCTGACGAGCAGTACTTC; cdr3_aa: CASSYYPGPDEQYF
clone_size: few; v_call: TRBV6-5; j_call: TRBJ1-3; d_call: TRBD1; cdr3_nt: TGTGCCAGCAGGCCCCGGACAGGCCCGGGAAACACCATATATTTT; cdr3_aa: CASRPRTGPGNTIYF
clone_size: -; v_call: TRBV27; j_call: TRBJ2-1; d_call: -; cdr3_nt: TGTGCCAGCAGTTTATTGGTACGCTCCTACAATGAGCAGTTCTTC; cdr3_aa: CASSLLVRSYNEQFF
clone_size: -; v_call: TRBV28; j_call: TRBJ1-6; d_call: -; cdr3_nt: TGTGCCAGCAGTCCCCCGGGCGTGGATTCACCCCTCCACTTT; cdr3_aa: CASSPPGVDSPLHF
clone_size: few; v_call: TRBV4-1; j_call: TRBJ2-6; d_call: TRBD2; cdr3_nt: TGCGCCAGCAGCCCTCCAACCGCGACTAGCGGGAATTTGGATGGGGCCAACGTCCTGACTTTC; cdr3_aa: CASSPPTATSGNLDGANVLTF